This T cell receptor beta chain was sequenced during a study of post-analysis software for immune sequencing data. About the study: The disease courses spanned relapsing-remitting, secondary progressive and progressive-relapsing forms of multiple sclerosis.

This clonotype has more than one count but fewer than ten. Its antigen is not known. The study's findings and limits: When patients were compared with controls, about five TRBV segments were more frequent, TRBV5-6, TRBV5-1 and TRBV20-1 among them. Controls showed significantly higher normalized Chao1 diversity than did multiple sclerosis patients. With F measure, samples from one preparation batch clustered together strongly.

Unique molecular identifiers tagged the TCR beta cDNA libraries. A single record per CDR3 protein comes from TCRdb applying MiXCR to the PCR reads. This table holds about 460,000 distinct CDR3 sequences, around 40% found once. This CDR3 spans 14 amino acids. V trimming: 2 bases; J trimming: 8 bases; junction bases outside the gene matches: 9. Germline V lookup: CDR1 DFQATT, CDR2 SNEGSKA (reference sequence). Sequences were obtained from blood. The chain joins TRBV20-1 to TRBJ2-1; the match to TRBD2 covers 7 bases. This sequence originates from a girl aged 5-17 years with multiple sclerosis. This CDR3 is CSARRRGRSDEQFF. CDR3 in DNA: TGCAGTGCTAGAAGGCGCGGGAGATCCGATGAGCAGTTCTTC.